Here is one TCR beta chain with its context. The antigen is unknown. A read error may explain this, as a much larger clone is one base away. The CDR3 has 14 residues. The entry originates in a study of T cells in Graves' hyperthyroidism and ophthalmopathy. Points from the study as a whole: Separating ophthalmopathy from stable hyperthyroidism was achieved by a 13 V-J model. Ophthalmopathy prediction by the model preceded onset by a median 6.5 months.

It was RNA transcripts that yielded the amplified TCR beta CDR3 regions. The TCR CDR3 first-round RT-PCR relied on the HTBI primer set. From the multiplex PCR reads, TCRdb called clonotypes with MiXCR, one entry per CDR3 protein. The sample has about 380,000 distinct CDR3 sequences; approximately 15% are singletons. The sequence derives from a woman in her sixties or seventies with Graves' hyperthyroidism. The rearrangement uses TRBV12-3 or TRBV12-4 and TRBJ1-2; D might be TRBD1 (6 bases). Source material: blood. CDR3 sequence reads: CASNPVGGSYDYTF. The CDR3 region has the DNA TGTGCCAGCAACCCCGTGGGGGGCAGCTATGACTACACCTTC.